This T cell receptor beta chain emerged from a study of blood T cell repertoires in COVID-19. At the level of the study: The United States, Italy and Spain provided the acute and convalescent COVID-19 samples. T cells, B-cell-depleted T cells, or PBMCs provided the cDNA or gDNA that served as material.

The protocol was immunoSEQ multiplex PCR, while the TCRdb copy is restricted to in-frame clones and leaves out a portion. Of 200,000 to 250,000 clones detected, under 90% appear once; the ten largest clones hold 1.5% to 2%. Cohorts were based on clinical histories the participants reported. Between the trimmed V and J ends, which lost 6 bases and 7 bases, there was a span of 18 bases. The CDR3 contains 14 residues. Germline CDR1 is MNHEY and CDR2 is SMNVEV (reference sequence). The rearrangement joins TRBV27 to TRBJ2-5; tentative D call: TRBD2 (5 bases). The clonotype comes from a man aged 60 to 69 who had recovered from COVID-19. The sample taken for sequencing was PBMCs or T cells enriched from blood (not recorded which). The CDR3 protein is CASRDYGRSLTQYF. CDR3 bases: TGTGCCAGCAGAGACTACGGACGGTCGTTGACCCAGTACTTC.